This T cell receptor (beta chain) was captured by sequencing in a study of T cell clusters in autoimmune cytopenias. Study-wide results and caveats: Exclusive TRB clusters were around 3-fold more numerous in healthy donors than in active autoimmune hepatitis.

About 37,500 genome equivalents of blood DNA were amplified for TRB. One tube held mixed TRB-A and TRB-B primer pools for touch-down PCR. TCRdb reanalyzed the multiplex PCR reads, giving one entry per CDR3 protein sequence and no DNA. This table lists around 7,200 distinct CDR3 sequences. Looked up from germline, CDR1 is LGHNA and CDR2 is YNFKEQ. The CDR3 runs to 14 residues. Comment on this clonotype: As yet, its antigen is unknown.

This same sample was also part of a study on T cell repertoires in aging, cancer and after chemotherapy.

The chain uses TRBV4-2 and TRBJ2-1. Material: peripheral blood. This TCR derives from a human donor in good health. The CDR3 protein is CASSQDRQYNEQFF.